Listed here are 9 T cell receptor beta chains from one sample, sequenced in a study of vaccination and CD4 T cells after COVID-19. Scientists ran DNA taken from cultured CD4+ T cells through the Oncomine TCR Beta short-read assay for sequencing. TCRdb itself ran the PCR reads through MiXCR, one entry per CDR3 protein. The data contain over 10,000 distinct CDR3 sequences, roughly 54% of them singletons. Their specific antigens are unknown. The treatment is: approximately 10-day PBMC culture with coronavirus spike peptide pools or control peptides (ViraFEST assay). The sample was CD4+ T cells from blood, cultured in vitro. All receptors come from a human donor who had recovered from COVID-19.

The V call is TRBV5-1, the J call TRBJ2-5; 13 bases align to TRBD2. J lost 5 bases, V lost 4 bases, and 11 bases had no gene match. CDR1 SGHRS and CDR2 YFSETQ come from the germline V gene. CDR3 length: 17 amino acids. The CDR3 protein is CASSTSGLAGEGETQYF. CDR3 DNA sequence: TGCGCCAGCAGCACCTCCGGACTAGCGGGAGAAGGGGAGACCCAGTACTTC.

Details on this clonotype: This CDR3 fails to terminate in the conserved phenylalanine or tryptophan, so it likely reflects a read error. The V call is TRBV20-1, the J call TRBJ2-7, with 10 bases lining up with TRBD2. Germline assignment: CDR1 DFQATT and CDR2 SNEGSKA (reference sequence). The CDR3 has 15 amino acids. V shed 0 bases and J 7 bases; nucleotides not matched to a gene: 9. The CDR3 protein is CSARDPSGGRSEQYS. CDR3 coding DNA: TGCAGTGCTAGAGACCCTAGCGGGGGTCGCAGTGAGCAGTACTCC.

A few counts support this clonotype. The chain is built from TRBV25-1 and TRBJ1-4, with a weak D call TRBD1 (6 bases). Germline-derived CDR1 and CDR2 are MGHDK and SYGVNS. The V and J ends lost 2 bases and 10 bases respectively, with 14 bases between them. The CDR3 length is 14 residues. The CDR3 bases are TGTGCCAGCAGTGAAATGCTTGAGGGGGGAAAACTGTTTTTT. This gives the protein CASSEMLEGGKLFF. Full variable domain (missing parts from reference TRBV25-1 and TRBJ1-4): EADIYQTPRYLVIGTGKKITLECSQTMGHDKMYWYQQDPGMELHLIHYSYGVNSTEKGDLSSESTVSRIRTEHFPLTLESARPSHTSQYLCASSEMLEGGKLFFGSGTQLSVL.

This rearrangement joins TRBV6-1 to TRBJ1-2; no definite D call. CDR1 is MNHNS and CDR2 is SASEGT in the germline V gene. Deletions cut 6 bases from V and 0 bases from J, with 11 bases between. CDR3 length equals 14 residues. The chain's CDR3 is CASSPAVSNYGYTF. In nucleotides, the CDR3 is TGTGCCAGCAGCCCAGCGGTCTCTAACTATGGCTACACCTTC.

The V and J genes are TRBV5-1 and TRBJ2-2, with TRBD2 matching over 7 bases. The germline V gene encodes CDR1 SGHRS and CDR2 YFSETQ. Trimming at V came to 4 bases and at J to 6 bases, leaving 12 bases not matched to a gene. The CDR3 has 16 amino acids. Here the CDR3 reads CASSGGDYILPGELFF. For the CDR3, the DNA is TGCGCCAGCAGCGGCGGGGACTATATCCTTCCCGGGGAGCTGTTTTTT.

This clonotype was recorded only once. The chain joins TRBV10-3 to TRBJ2-4; no clear D gene. CDR1 is ENHRY and CDR2 is SYGVKD in the germline V gene. V lost 3 bases and J lost 1, with 10 bases in between. The CDR3 is 15 amino acids. The DNA for the CDR3 is TGTGCCATCAGTGATGGTCCTGCGGCCAAAAACATTCAGTACTTC. Its translation: CAISDGPAAKNIQYF.

This clonotype was picked up a small number of times. This sequence joins TRBV20-1 and TRBJ2-2, with 9 nucleotides matching TRBD1. CDR1 and CDR2 from the germline V gene are DFQATT and SNEGSKA (reference sequence). Unmatched junction bases numbered 5, after V lost 0 bases and J lost 3 bases. The CDR3 covers 16 residues. The CDR3 nucleotides are TGCAGTGCTAGAGACCAGCGGACAGGGGACACCGGGGAGCTGTTTTTT. It codes for CSARDQRTGDTGELFF.

The chain combines TRBV7-9 with TRBJ2-7; D remains unclear. CDR3 length: 13 amino acids. The V end was cut by 4 bases, the J end by 0 bases, with 7 bases between. Germline V CDR1 and CDR2: SEHNR, FQNEAQ (reference sequence). The CDR3 DNA sequence: TGTGCCAGCAGCTCCCGCGACTCCTACGAGCAGTACTTC. Translation gives CASSSRDSYEQYF.

The chain uses TRBV7-7 and TRBJ1-6, with 7 bases identical to TRBD1. Trimming took 5 bases from V and 6 from J; bases not matched to a gene: 4. CDR1 and CDR2 from the germline V gene are SSHAT and FNYEAQ (reference sequence). This CDR3 is built from 14 residues. The DNA for the CDR3 is TGTGCCAGCAGCCTGGACAGGTTTAATTCACCCCTCCACTTT. Its translation is CASSLDRFNSPLHF.